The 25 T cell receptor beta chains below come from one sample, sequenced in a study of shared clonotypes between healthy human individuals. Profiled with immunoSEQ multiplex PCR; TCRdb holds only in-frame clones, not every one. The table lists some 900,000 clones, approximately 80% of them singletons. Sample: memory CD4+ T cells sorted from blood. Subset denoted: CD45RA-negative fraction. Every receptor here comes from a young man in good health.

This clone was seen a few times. As DNA, the CDR3 is TGTGCTATCAGGGGGACTAGCGGACCTTTAGGGACCGGGGAGCTGTTTTTT. This sequence encodes CAIRGTSGPLGTGELFF. The chain links TRBV7-7 to TRBJ2-2, with 11 bases that match TRBD2. Germline V gene data show CDR1 as SSHAT and CDR2 as FNYEAQ (reference sequence). The CDR3 spans 17 residues.

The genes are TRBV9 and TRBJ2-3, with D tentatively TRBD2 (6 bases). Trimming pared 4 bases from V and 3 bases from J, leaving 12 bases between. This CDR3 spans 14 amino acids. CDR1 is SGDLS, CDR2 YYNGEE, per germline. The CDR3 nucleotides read TGTGCCAGCAGCCGAGCCGGAGGGACAGATACGCAGTATTTT. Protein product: CASSRAGGTDTQYF. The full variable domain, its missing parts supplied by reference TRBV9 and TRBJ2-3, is DSGVTQTPKHLITATGQRVTLRCSPRSGDLSVYWYQQSLDQGLQFLIQYYNGEERAKGNILERFSAQQFPDLHSELNLSSLELGDSALYFCASSRAGGTDTQYFGPGTRLTVL.

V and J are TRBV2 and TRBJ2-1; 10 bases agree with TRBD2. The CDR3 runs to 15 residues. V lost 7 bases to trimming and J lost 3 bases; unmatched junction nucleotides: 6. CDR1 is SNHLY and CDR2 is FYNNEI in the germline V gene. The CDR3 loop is CASKQRGGYYNEQFF. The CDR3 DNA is TGTGCCAGCAAACAGCGGGGGGGATACTACAATGAGCAGTTCTTC.

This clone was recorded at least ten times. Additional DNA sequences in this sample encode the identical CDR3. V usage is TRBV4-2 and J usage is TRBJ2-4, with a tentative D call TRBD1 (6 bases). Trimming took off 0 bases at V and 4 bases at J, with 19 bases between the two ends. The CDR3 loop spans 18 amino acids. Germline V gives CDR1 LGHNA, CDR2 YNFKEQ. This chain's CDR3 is CASSQDPELQGWKNIQYF. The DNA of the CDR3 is TGTGCCAGCAGCCAAGACCCCGAACTACAGGGTTGGAAAAACATTCAGTACTTC.

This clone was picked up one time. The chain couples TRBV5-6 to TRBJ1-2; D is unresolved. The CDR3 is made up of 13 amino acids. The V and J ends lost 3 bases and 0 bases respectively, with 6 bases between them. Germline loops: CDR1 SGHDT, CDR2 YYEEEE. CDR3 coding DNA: TGTGCCAGCAGCTCCATAGCTAACTATGGCTACACCTTC. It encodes CASSSIANYGYTF.

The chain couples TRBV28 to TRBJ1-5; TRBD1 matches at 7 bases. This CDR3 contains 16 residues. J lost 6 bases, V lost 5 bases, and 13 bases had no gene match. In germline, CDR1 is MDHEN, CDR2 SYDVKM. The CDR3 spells CASSDRQGGWTQPQHF. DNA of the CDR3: TGTGCCAGCAGTGACAGACAGGGTGGATGGACTCAGCCCCAGCATTTT. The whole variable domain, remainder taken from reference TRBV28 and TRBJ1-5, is DVKVTQSSRYLVKRTGEKVFLECVQDMDHENMFWYRQDPGLGLRLIYFSYDVKMKEKGDIPEGYSVSREKKERFSLILESASTNQTSMYLCASSDRQGGWTQPQHFGDGTRLSIL.

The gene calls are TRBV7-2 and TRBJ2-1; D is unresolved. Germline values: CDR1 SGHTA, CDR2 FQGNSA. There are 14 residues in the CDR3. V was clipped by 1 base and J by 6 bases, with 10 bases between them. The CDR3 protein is CASSLVRASNEQFF. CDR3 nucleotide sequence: TGTGCCAGCAGCTTAGTTCGGGCTAGCAATGAGCAGTTCTTC.

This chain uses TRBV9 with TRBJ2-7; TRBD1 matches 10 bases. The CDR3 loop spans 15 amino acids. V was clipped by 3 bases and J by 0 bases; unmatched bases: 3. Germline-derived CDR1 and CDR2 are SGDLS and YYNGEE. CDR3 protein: CASSAGTGASYEQYF. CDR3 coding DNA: TGTGCCAGCAGCGCCGGGACAGGGGCCTCCTACGAGCAGTACTTC.

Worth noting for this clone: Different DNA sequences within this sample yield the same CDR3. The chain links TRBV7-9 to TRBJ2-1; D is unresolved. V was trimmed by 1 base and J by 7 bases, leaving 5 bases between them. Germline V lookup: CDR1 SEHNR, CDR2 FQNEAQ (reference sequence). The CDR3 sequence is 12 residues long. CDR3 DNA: TGTGCCAGCAGCTTAGAAGGGAATGAGCAGTTCTTC. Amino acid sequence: CASSLEGNEQFF.

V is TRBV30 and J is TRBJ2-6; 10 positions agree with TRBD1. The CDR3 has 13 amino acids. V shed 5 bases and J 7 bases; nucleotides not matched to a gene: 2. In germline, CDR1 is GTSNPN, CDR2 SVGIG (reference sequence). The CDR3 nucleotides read TGTGCCTGGGGGACAGGGGCAGCCAACGTCCTGACTTTC. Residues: CAWGTGAANVLTF.

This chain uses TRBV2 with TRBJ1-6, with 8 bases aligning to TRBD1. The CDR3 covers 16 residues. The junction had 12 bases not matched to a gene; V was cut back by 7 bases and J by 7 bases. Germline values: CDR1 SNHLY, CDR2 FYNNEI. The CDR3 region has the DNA TGTGCCAGCACTAGAGACGGACAGGGATACAATTCACCCCTCCACTTT. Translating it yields CASTRDGQGYNSPLHF.

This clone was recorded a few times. The DNA for the CDR3 is TGTGCCAGCAGCTCAGGACAGTTAGGGGATACGCAGTATTTT. Protein sequence: CASSSGQLGDTQYF. The genes are TRBV7-3 and TRBJ2-3, with a weak D call TRBD1 (6 bases). Germline CDR1 is SGHTA and CDR2 is FQGTGA. Between the trimmed V and J ends, which lost 4 bases and 6 bases, there was a span of 14 bases. The CDR3 consists of 14 residues.

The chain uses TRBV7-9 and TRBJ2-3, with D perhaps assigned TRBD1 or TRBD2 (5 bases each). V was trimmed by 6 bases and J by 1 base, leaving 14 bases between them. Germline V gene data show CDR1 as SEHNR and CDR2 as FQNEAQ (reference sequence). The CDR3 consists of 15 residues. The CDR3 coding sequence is TGTGCCAGCAGAAGTGGGGGAGCTGGCACAGATACGCAGTATTTT. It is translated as CASRSGGAGTDTQYF.

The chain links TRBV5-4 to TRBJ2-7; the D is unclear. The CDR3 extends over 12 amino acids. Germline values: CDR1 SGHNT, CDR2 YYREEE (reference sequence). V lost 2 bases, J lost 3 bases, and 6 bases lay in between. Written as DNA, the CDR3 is TGTGCCAGCAGCTTCGATGTCTACGAGCAGTACTTC. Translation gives CASSFDVYEQYF.

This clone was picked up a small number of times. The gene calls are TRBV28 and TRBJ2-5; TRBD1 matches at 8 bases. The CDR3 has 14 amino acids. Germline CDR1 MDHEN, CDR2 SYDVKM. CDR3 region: CAARGRGQRETQYF. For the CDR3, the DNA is TGTGCAGCCCGGGGCAGGGGGCAGAGGGAGACCCAGTACTTC.

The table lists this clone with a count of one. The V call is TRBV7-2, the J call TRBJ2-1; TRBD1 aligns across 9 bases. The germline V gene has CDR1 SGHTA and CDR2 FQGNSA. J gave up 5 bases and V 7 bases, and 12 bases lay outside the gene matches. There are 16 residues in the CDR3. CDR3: CASNTGGAGKNNEQFF. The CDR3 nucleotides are TGTGCCAGCAACACAGGGGGCGCCGGTAAGAACAATGAGCAGTTCTTC.

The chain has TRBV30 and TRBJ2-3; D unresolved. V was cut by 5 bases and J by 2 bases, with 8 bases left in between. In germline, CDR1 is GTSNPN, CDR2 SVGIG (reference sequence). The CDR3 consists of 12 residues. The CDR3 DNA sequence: TGTGCCTGGGGACCAAACACAGATACGCAGTATTTT. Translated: CAWGPNTDTQYF.

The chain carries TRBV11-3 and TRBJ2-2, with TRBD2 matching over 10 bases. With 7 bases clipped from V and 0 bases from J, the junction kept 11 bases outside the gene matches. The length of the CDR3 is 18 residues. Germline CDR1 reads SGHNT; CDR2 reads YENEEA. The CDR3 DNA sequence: TGTGCCAGCATCCCGAGCGGGAGGGCCTTAACGAACACCGGGGAGCTGTTTTTT. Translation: CASIPSGRALTNTGELFF.

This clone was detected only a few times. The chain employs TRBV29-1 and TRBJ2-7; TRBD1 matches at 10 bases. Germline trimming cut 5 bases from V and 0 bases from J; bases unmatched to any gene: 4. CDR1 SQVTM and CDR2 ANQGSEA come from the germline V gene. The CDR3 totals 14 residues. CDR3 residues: CSVSGQGGSYEQYF. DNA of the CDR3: TGCAGCGTTAGCGGACAGGGGGGCTCCTACGAGCAGTACTTC.

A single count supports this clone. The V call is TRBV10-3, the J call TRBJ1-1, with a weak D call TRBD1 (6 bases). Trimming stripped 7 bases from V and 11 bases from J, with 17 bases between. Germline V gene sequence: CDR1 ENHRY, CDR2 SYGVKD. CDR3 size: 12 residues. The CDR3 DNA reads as TGTGCCATCACCCCAGGGGAGGGGAGGGCTTTCTTT. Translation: CAITPGEGRAFF.

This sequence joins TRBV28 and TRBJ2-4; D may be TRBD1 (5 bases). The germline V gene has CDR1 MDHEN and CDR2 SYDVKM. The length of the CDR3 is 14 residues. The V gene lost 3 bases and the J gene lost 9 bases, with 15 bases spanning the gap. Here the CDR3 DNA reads TGTGCCAGCAGTTTTAACCAGGGCGTGGGCATTCAGTACTTC. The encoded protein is CASSFNQGVGIQYF. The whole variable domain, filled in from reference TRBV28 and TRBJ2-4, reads DVKVTQSSRYLVKRTGEKVFLECVQDMDHENMFWYRQDPGLGLRLIYFSYDVKMKEKGDIPEGYSVSREKKERFSLILESASTNQTSMYLCASSFNQGVGIQYFGAGTRLSVL.

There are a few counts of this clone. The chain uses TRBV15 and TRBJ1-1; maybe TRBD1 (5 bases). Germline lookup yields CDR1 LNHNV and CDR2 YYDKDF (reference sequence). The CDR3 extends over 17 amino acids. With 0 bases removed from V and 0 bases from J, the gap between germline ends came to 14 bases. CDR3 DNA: TGTGCCACCAGCAGAGACAATGAGGGGATTTTGAACACTGAAGCTTTCTTT. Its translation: CATSRDNEGILNTEAFF.

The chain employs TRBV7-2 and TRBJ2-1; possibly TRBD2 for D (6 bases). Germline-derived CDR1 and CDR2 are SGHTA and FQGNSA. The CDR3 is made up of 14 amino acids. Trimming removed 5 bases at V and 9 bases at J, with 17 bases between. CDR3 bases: TGTGCCAGCAGCCGGGAGTTGGGGTTTAGTGAGCAGTTCTTC. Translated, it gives CASSRELGFSEQFF.

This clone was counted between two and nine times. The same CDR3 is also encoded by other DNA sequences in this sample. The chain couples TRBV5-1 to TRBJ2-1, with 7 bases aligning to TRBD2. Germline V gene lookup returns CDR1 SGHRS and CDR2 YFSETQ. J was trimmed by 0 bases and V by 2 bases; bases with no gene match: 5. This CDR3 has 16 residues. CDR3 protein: CASSLEGGSSYNEQFF. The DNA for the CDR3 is TGCGCCAGCAGCTTAGAGGGCGGGAGCTCCTACAATGAGCAGTTCTTC.

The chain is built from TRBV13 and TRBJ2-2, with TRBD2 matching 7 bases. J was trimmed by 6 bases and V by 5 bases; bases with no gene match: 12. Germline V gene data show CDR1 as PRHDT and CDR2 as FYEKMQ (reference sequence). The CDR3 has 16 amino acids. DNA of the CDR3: TGTGCCAGCAGCGCTACGGGGACGGGAGGCCCCGGGGAGCTGTTTTTT. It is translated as CASSATGTGGPGELFF.